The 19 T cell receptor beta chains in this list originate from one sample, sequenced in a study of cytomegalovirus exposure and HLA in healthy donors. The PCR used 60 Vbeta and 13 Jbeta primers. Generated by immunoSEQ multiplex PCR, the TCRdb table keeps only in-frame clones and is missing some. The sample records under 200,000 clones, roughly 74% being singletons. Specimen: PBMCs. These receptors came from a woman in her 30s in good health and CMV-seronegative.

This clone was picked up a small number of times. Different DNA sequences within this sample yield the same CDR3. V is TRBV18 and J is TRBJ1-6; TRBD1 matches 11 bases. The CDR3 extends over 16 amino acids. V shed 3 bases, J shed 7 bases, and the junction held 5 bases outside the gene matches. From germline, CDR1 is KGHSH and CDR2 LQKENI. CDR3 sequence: CASSPFGTGGNSPLHF. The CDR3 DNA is TGTGCCAGCTCACCCTTTGGGACAGGGGGGAATTCACCCCTCCACTTT.

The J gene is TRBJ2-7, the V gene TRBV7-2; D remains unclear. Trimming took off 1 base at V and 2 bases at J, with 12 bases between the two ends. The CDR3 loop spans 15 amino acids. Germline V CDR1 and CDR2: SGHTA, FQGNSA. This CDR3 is CASSLGEAAPYEQYF. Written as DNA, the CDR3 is TGTGCCAGCAGCTTAGGAGAGGCGGCTCCCTACGAGCAGTACTTC.

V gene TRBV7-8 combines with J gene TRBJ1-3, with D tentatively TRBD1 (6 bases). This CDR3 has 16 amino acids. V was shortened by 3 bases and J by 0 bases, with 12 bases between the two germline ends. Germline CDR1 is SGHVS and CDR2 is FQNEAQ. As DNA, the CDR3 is TGTGCCAGCAGCTTTAAAACAGGGAGCTCTGGAAACACCATATATTTT. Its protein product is CASSFKTGSSGNTIYF.

CDR3 sequence (DNA): TGTGCCAGCAGCCTAGGACAGGGGGATAACTATGGCTACACCTTC. This translates into CASSLGQGDNYGYTF. This chain connects TRBV7-9 to TRBJ1-2; 10 bases match TRBD1. Germline CDR1 reads SEHNR; CDR2 reads FQNEAQ (reference sequence). With V trimmed by 5 bases and J by 1 base, 4 bases remained unmatched. CDR3 length: 15 amino acids.

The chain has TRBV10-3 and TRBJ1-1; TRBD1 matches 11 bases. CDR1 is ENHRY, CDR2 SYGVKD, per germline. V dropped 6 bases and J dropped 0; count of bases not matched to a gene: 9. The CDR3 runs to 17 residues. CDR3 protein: CAISPGQGAVMNTEAFF. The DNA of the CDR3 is TGTGCCATCAGCCCAGGACAGGGGGCCGTAATGAACACTGAAGCTTTCTTT.

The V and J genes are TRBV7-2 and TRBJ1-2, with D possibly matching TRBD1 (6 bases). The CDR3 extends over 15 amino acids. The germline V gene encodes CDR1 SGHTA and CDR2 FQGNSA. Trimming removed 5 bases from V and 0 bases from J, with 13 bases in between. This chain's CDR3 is CASSPGAASNYGYTF. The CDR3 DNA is TGTGCCAGCAGCCCAGGGGCAGCTTCTAACTATGGCTACACCTTC.

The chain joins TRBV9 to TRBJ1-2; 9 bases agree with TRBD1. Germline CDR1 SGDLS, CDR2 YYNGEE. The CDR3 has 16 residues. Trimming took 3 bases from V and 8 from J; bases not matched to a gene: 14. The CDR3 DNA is TGTGCCAGCAGCGCCGGGGACAGGGACGCATTGGGGGGCTACACCTTC. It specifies CASSAGDRDALGGYTF.

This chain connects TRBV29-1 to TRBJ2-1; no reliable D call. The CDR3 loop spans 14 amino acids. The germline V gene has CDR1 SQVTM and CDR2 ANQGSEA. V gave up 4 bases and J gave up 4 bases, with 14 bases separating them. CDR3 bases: TGCAGCGTTGCCCTAAATGCCCGATACAATGAGCAGTTCTTC. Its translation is CSVALNARYNEQFF.

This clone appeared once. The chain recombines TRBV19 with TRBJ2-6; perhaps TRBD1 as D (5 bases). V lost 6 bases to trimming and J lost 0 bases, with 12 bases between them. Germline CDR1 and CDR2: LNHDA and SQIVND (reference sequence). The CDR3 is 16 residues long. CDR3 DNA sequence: TGTGCCAGTAGACTCATGACAGTCTCTGGGGCCAACGTCCTGACTTTC. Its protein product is CASRLMTVSGANVLTF. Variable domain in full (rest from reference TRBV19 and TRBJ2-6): DGGITQSPKYLFRKEGQNVTLSCEQNLNHDAMYWYRQDPGQGLRLIYYSQIVNDFQKGDIAEGYSVSREKKESFPLTVTSAQKNPTAFYLCASRLMTVSGANVLTFGAGSRLTVL.

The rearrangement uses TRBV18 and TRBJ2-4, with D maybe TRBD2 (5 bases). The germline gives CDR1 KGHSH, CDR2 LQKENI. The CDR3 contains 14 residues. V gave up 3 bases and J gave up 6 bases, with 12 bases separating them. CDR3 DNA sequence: TGTGCCAGCTCACCCCCAAGCGGCAGAAACATTCAGTACTTC. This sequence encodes CASSPPSGRNIQYF.

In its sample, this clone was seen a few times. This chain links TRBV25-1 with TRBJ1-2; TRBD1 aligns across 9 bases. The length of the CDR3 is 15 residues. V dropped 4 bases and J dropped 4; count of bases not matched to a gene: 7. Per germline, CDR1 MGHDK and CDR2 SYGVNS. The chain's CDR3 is CASSGLTGGVYGYTF. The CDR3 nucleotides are TGTGCCAGCAGTGGACTCACAGGGGGCGTCTATGGCTACACCTTC.

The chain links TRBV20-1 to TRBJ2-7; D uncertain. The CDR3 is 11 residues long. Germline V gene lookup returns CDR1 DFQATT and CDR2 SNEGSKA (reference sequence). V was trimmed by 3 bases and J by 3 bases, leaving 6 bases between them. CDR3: CSARRSYEQYF. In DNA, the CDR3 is TGCAGTGCTAGGAGAAGCTACGAGCAGTACTTC.

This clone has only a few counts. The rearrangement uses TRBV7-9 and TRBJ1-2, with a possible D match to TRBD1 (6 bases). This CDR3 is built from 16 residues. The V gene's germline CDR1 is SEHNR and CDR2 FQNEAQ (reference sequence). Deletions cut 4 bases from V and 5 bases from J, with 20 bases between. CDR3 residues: CASSSTTGNTAYGYTF. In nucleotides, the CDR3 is TGTGCCAGCAGCTCAACCACAGGGAACACTGCTTATGGCTACACCTTC. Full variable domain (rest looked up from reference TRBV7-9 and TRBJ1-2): DTGVSQNPRHKITKRGQNVTFRCDPISEHNRLYWYRQTLGQGPEFLTYFQNEAQLEKSRLLSDRFSAERPKGSFSTLEIQRTEQGDSAMYLCASSSTTGNTAYGYTFGSGTRLTVV.

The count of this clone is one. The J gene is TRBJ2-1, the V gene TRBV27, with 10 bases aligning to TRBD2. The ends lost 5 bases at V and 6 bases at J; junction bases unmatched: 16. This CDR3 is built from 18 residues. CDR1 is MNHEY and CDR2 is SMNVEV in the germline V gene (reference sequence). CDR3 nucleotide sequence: TGTGCCAGCAGTGACCTCCTCGAAGCGGGGGGGGCCCCCAATGAGCAGTTCTTC. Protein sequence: CASSDLLEAGGAPNEQFF.

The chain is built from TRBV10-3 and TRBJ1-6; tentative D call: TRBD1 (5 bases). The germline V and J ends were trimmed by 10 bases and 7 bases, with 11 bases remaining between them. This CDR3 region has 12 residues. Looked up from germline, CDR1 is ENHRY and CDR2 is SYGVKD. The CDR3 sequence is CATRGVNSPLHF. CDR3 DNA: TGTGCCACCAGAGGGGTGAATTCACCCCTCCACTTT.

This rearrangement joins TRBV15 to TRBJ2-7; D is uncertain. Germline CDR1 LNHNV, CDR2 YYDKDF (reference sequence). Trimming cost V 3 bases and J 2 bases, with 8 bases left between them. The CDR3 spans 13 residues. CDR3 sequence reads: CATSRGSPYEQYF. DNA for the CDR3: TGTGCCACCAGCAGGGGCAGCCCCTACGAGCAGTACTTC.

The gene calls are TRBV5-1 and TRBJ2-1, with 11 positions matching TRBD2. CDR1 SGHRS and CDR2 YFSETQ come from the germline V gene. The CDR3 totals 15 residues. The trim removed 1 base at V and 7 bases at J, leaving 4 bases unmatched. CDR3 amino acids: CASSLIAGGPNEQFF. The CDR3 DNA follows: TGCGCCAGCAGCTTGATAGCGGGGGGGCCAAATGAGCAGTTCTTC. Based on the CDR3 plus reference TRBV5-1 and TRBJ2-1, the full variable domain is KAGVTQTPRYLIKTRGQQVTLSCSPISGHRSVSWYQQTPGQGLQFLFEYFSETQRNKGNFPGRFSGRQFSNSRSEMNVSTLELGDSALYLCASSLIAGGPNEQFFGPGTRLTVL.

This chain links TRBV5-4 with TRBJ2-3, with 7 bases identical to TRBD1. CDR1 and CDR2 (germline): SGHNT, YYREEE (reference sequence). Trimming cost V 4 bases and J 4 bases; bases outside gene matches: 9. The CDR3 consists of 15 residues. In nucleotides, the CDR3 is TGTGCCAGCAGCAAAAACAGGGGCCAGGCAGATACGCAGTATTTT. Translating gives CASSKNRGQADTQYF.

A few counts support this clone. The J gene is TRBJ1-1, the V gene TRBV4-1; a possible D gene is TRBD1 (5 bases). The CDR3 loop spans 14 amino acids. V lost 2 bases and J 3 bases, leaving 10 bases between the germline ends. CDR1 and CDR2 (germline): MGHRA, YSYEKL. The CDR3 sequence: CASSQTPGYTEAFF. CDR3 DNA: TGCGCCAGCAGCCAAACTCCAGGGTACACTGAAGCTTTCTTT.